The sequence of this T cell receptor (beta chain) was determined in a study of technical replicates of blood from a few donors. Sequencing used immunoSEQ multiplex PCR; TCRdb keeps in-frame clones, though not all of them. The sample includes tens of thousands of clones, around 94% of them seen just once. Germline trimming cut 4 bases from V and 3 bases from J; bases unmatched to any gene: 4. The CDR3 runs to 14 residues. CDR1 is SGHNT, CDR2 YYREEE, per germline (reference sequence). The TCR was taken from a human donor in good health. Input material: T cells isolated from PBMCs. The rearrangement links TRBV5-4 to TRBJ2-7, with 10 bases lining up with TRBD2. The DNA of the CDR3 is TGTGCCAGCAGCCCCCGACTAGCGGGCTACGAGCAGTACTTC. It is translated as CASSPRLAGYEQYF.